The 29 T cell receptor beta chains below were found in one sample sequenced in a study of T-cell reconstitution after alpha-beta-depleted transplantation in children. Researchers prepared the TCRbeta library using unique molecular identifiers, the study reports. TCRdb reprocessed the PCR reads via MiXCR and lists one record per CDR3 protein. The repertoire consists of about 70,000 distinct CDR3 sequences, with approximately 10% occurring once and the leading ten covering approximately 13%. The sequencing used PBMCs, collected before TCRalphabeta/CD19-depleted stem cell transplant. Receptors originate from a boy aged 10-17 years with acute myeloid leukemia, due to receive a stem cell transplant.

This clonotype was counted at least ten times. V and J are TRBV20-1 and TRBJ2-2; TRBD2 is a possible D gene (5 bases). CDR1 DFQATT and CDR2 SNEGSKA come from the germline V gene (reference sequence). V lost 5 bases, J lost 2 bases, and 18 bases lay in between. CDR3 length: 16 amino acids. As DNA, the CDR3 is TGCAGTGCTCCCCAAACGGGGAGAAAAAACACCGGGGAGCTGTTTTTT. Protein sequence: CSAPQTGRKNTGELFF.

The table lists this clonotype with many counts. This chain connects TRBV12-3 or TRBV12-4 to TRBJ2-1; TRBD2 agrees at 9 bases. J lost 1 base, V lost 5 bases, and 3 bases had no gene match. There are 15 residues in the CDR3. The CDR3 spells CASSPGLASYNEQFF. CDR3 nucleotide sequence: TGTGCCAGCAGTCCAGGACTAGCGTCCTACAATGAGCAGTTCTTC.

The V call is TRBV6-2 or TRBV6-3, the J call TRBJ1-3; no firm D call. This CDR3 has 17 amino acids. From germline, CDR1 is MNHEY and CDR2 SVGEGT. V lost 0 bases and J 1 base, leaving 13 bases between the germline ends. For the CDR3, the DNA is TGTGCCAGCAGTTACTCGATTCTTCTAACATCTGGAAACACCATATATTTT. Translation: CASSYSILLTSGNTIYF.

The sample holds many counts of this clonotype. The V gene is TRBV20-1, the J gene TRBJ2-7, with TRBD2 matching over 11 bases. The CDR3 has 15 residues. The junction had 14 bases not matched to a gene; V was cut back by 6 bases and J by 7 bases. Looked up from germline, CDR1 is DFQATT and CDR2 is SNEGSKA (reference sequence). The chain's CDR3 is CSAKPLAGGPGEQYF. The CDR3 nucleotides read TGCAGTGCGAAACCCTTAGCGGGAGGGCCGGGGGAGCAGTACTTC.

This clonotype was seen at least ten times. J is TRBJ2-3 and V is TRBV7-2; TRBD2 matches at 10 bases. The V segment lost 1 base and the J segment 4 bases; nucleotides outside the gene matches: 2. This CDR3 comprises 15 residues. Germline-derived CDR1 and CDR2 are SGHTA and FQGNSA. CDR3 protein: CASSLGAGGPDTQYF. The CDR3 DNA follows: TGTGCCAGCAGCTTAGGAGCGGGAGGGCCAGATACGCAGTATTTT. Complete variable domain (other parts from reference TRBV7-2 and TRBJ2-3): GAGVSQSPSNKVTEKGKDVELRCDPISGHTALYWYRQSLGQGLEFLIYFQGNSAPDKSGLPSDRFSAERTGGSVSTLTIQRTQQEDSAVYLCASSLGAGGPDTQYFGPGTRLTVL.

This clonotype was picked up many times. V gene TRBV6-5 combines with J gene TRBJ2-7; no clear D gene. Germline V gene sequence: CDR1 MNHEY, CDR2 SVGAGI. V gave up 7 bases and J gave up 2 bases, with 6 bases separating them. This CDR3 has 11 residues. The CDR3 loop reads CASMQAYEQYF. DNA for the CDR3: TGTGCCAGCATGCAGGCCTACGAGCAGTACTTC.

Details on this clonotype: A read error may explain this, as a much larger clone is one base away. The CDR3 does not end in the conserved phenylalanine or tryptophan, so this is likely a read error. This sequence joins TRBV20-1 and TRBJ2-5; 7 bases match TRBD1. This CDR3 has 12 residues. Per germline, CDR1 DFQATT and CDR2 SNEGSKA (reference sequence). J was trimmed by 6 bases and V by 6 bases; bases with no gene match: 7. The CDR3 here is CSAGQRGKTQYL. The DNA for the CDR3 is TGCAGTGCGGGACAGAGGGGAAAGACCCAGTACCTC.

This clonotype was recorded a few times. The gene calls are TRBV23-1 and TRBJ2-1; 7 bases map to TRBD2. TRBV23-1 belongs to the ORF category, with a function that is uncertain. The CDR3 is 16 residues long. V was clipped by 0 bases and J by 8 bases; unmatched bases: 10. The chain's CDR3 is CASSQSGLAVVHEQFF. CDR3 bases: TGCGCCAGCAGTCAATCAGGGCTAGCGGTAGTTCATGAGCAGTTCTTC.

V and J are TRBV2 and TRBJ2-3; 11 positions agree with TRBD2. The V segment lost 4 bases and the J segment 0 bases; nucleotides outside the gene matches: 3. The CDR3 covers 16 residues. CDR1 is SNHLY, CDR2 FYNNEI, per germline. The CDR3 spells CASSAVAGGSTDTQYF. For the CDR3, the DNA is TGTGCCAGCAGTGCAGTAGCGGGAGGGAGCACAGATACGCAGTATTTT.

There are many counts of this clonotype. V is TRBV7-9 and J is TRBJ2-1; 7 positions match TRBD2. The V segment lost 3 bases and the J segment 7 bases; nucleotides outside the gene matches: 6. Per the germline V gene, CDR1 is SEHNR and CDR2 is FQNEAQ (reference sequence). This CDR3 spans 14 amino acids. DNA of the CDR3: TGTGCCAGCAGCTTCGTCGGGAGGTCAAATGAGCAGTTCTTC. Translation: CASSFVGRSNEQFF.

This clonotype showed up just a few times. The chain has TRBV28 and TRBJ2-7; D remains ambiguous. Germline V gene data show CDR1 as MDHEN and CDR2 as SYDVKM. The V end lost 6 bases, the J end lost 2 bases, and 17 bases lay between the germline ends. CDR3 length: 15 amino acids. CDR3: CASSPAGSSTYEQYF. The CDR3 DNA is TGTGCCAGCAGCCCGGCCGGCAGTTCAACCTACGAGCAGTACTTC.

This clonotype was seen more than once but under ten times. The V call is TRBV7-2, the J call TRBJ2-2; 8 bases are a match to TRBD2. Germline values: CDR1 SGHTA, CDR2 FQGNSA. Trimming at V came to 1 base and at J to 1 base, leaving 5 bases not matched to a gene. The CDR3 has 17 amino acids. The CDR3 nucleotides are TGTGCCAGCAGCTTAGTTTTTCTAGCGGGGAACACCGGGGAGCTGTTTTTT. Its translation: CASSLVFLAGNTGELFF.

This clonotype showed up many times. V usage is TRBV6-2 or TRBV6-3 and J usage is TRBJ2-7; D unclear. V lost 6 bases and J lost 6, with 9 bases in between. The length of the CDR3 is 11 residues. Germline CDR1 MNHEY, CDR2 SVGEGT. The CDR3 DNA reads TGTGCCAGCAGCCAGGCAGGCGAGCAGTACTTC. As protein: CASSQAGEQYF.

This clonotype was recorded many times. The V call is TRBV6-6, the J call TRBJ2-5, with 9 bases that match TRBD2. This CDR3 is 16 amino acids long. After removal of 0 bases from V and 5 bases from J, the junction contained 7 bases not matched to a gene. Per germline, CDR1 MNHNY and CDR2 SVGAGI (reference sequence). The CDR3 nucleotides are TGTGCCAGCAGTTACTCGAGGCGGGGGGGCAGTGAGACCCAGTACTTC. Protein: CASSYSRRGGSETQYF.

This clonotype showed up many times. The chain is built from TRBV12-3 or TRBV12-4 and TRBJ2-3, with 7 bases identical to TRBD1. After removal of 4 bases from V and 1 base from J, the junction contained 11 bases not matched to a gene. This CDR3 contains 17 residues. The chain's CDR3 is CASSWDSQQWGTDTQYF. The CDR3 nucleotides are TGTGCCAGCAGTTGGGACAGTCAGCAATGGGGCACAGATACGCAGTATTTT.

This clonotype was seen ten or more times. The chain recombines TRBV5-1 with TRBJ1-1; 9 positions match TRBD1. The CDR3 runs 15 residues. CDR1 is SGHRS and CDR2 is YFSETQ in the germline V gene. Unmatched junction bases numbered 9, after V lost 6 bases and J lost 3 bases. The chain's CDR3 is CASKRLTGGYTEAFF. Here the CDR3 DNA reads TGCGCCAGCAAACGACTGACAGGGGGATACACTGAAGCTTTCTTT.

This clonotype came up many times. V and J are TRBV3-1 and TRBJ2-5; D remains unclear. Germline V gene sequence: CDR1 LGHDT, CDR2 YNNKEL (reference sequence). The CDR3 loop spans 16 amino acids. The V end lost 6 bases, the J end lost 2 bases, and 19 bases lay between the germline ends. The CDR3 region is CASRPAEPAIQETQYF. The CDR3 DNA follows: TGTGCCAGCAGACCGGCAGAACCCGCAATACAAGAGACCCAGTACTTC.

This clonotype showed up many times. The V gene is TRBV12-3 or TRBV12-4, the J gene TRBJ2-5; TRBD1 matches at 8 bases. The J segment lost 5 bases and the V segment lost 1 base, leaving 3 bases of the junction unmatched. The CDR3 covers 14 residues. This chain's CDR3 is CASSLGTGPETQYF. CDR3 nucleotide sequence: TGTGCCAGCAGTTTAGGGACAGGGCCGGAGACCCAGTACTTC.

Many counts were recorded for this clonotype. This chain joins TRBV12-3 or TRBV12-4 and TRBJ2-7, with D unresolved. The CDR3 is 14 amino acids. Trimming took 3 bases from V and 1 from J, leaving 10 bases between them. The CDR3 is CASSFIGLSYEQYF. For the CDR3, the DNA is TGTGCCAGCAGTTTTATTGGGTTGTCCTACGAGCAGTACTTC.

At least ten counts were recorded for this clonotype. The CDR3 here is CASSPSIAVIDTQYF. CDR3 sequence (DNA): TGTGCCAGCAGCCCCAGTATAGCGGTGATAGATACGCAGTATTTT. The chain recombines TRBV7-9 with TRBJ2-3; possibly TRBD2 for D (6 bases). V lost 5 bases, J lost 5 bases, and 17 bases lay in between. CDR3 length: 15 residues. Germline V gene lookup returns CDR1 SEHNR and CDR2 FQNEAQ (reference sequence).

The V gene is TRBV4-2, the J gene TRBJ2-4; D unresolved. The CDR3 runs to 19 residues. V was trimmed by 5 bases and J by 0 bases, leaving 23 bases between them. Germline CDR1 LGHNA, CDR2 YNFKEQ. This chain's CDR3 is CASSARPSIDELAKNIQYF. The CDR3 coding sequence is TGTGCCAGCAGCGCCCGACCCTCTATAGACGAACTAGCCAAAAACATTCAGTACTTC.

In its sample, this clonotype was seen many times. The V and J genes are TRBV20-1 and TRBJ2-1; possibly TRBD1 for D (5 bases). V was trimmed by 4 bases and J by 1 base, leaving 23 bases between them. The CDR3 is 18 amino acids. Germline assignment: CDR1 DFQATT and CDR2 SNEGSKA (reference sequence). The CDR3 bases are TGCAGTGCTATCGTAGACCCTAGGACAAGCGTGTCCTACAATGAGCAGTTCTTC. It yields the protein CSAIVDPRTSVSYNEQFF.

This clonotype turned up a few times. CDR3 nucleotides: TGTGCCAGCAGGCAGGGACCAGGAAACACCATATATTTT. Amino acid sequence: CASRQGPGNTIYF. V is TRBV12-3 or TRBV12-4 and J is TRBJ1-3, with D perhaps TRBD1 (5 bases). The V end was cut by 6 bases, the J end by 4 bases, with 10 bases between. This CDR3 is 13 amino acids long.

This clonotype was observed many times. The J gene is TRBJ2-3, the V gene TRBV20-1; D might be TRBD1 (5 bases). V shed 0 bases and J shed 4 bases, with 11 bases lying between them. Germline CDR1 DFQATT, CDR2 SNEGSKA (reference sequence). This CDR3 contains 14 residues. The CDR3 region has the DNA TGCAGTGCTAGAGAGGGCAGGGTAGCAGATACGCAGTATTTT. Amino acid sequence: CSAREGRVADTQYF.

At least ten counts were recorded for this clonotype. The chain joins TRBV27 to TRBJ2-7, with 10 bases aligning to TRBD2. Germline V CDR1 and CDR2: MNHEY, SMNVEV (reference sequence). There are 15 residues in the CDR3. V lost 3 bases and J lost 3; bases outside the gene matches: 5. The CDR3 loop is CASSLAGLAIYEQYF. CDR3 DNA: TGTGCCAGCAGTTTGGCGGGACTAGCGATCTACGAGCAGTACTTC.

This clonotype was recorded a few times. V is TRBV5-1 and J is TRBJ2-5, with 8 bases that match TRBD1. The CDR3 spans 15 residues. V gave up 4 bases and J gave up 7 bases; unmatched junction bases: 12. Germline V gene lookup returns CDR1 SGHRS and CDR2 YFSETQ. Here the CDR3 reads CASSLTQTGVSTQYF. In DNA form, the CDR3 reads TGCGCCAGCAGCCTGACGCAGACAGGGGTGTCGACCCAGTACTTC.

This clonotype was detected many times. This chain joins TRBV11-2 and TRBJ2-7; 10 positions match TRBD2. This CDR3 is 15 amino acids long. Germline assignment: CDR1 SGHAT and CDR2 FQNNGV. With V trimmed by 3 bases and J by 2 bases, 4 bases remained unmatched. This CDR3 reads CASSFTSGAPYEQYV. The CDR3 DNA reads TGTGCCAGCAGCTTTACTAGCGGGGCCCCCTACGAGCAGTACGTC.

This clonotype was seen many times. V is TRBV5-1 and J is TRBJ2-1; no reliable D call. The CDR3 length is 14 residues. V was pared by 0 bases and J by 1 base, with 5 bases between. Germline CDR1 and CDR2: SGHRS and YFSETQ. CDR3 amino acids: CASSLAQSYNEQFF. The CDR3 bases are TGCGCCAGCAGCTTGGCTCAGTCCTACAATGAGCAGTTCTTC.

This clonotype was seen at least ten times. The CDR3 nucleotides read TGTGCCAGCAGCTCAACCCCGGGGCAATCTGAAGCTTTCTTT. This gives the protein CASSSTPGQSEAFF. V usage is TRBV11-2 and J usage is TRBJ1-1; a weak D match, TRBD1 (5 bases). Trimming shortened V by 4 bases and J by 6 bases, and 15 bases separated the two germline ends. CDR1 and CDR2 from the germline V gene are SGHAT and FQNNGV. The CDR3 contains 14 residues.